The T cell receptor beta chain described here comes from a study of shared clonotypes between healthy human individuals. At the level of the study: The study used three CD4 naive, three CD4 memory, two CD8 naive and one CD8 memory plate per donor.

Researchers partitioned CD4+ cells into CD45RA+ naive and CD45RA-negative memory subsets. This CDR3 contains 14 residues. Germline lookup yields CDR1 ENHRY and CDR2 SYGVKD. V shed 8 bases and J shed 2 bases, with 13 bases lying between them. The sample holds one count of this clone. Assay: immunoSEQ multiplex PCR; the TCRdb copy retains only in-frame clones and omits some. The table includes millions of clones, roughly nine tenths detected once. The source is a man between 18 and 35 years old in good health. Sequencing input: naive CD4+ T cells sorted from blood. Subset in this sample: CD45RA+ positively selected. J is TRBJ2-1 and V is TRBV10-3; a possible D gene is TRBD1 (6 bases). CDR3 DNA sequence: TGTGCCATCGCGACAGGTTTCACCTACAATGAGCAGTTCTTC. It translates to CAIATGFTYNEQFF.